This T cell receptor beta chain was identified in a study of blood T cells in healthy people across ages. Study outcomes and limitations: Naive CD4+ cell counts and diversity both ran higher in long-lived than in aged donors. Age brought a roughly linear fall in TCR beta diversity measured per million T cells. Strong correlation was found linking TCR beta diversity to naive T cell percentage.

A second PCR, run for about 7 to 11 cycles, used a sample-barcoded 5' primer plus a J-beta primer mix. Template switching added a 12-random-nucleotide identifier to every cDNA molecule. One entry per CDR3 protein results from TCRdb running MiXCR on the 5' RACE reads. The repertoire consists of about 680,000 distinct CDR3 sequences, with 45% to 50% occurring once and the leading ten covering roughly a third. Note on this clonotype: The target antigen is unknown.

The receptor was derived from a woman aged 55-69 years in good health. Sequenced material: blood.

CDR3 DNA sequence: TGTGCCAGCAGTTACTGGCGGGAGCTCGACAATGAGCAGTTCTTC. As protein: CASSYWRELDNEQFF. The J gene is TRBJ2-1, the V gene TRBV6-6; 7 nucleotides agree with TRBD2. The CDR3 runs 15 residues. Looked up from germline, CDR1 is MNHNY and CDR2 is SVGAGI (reference sequence). The V gene end was trimmed by 1 base and the J gene end by 5 bases; junction bases not matched to a gene: 5.